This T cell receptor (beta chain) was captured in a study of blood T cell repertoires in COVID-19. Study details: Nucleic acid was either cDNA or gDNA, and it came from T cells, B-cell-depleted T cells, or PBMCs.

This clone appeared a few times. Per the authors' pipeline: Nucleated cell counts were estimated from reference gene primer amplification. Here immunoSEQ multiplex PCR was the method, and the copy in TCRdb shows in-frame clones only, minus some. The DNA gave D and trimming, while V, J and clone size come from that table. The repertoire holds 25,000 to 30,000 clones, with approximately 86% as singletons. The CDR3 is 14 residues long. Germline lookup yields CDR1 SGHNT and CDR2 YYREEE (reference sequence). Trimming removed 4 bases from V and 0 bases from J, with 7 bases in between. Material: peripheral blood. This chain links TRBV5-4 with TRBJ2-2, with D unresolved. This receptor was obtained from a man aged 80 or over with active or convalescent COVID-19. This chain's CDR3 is CASSPPANTGELFF. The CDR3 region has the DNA TGTGCCAGCAGCCCACCGGCGAACACCGGGGAGCTGTTTTTT.